This is a list of T cell receptor beta chains from one sample in a study of T cells in Graves' hyperthyroidism and ophthalmopathy. TCRdb re-analysed the multiplex PCR reads in MiXCR, keeping a single row per CDR3 protein. The sample contains some 580,000 distinct CDR3 sequences, approximately 16% of which appear only once. The sample comprised blood. The receptors were sampled from a woman in her thirties or forties with Graves' ophthalmopathy. Both conserved end residues are part of each CDR3. Each record gives: clone size, D gene, J gene, V gene, CDR3 DNA, CDR3 protein. A D gene is named only where the DNA matches it firmly. The size entry is marked missing in some rows and otherwise reads once, few, many or a size class.

>few|TRBD1|TRBJ2-2|TRBV28
TGTGCCAGCAGTTTTGGACAGGGGTACGGCGGGGAGCTGTTTTTT
CASSFGQGYGGELFF
>many|-|TRBJ2-2|TRBV7-3
TGTGCCAGCAGCCTAAAGCGGGCCGGGGAGCTGTTTTTT
CASSLKRAGELFF
>many|-|TRBJ2-7|TRBV5-1
TGCGCCAGCCGGGTAGCGGCCTCCTACGAGCAGTACTTC
CASRVAASYEQYF
>-|-|TRBJ2-7|TRBV7-8
TGTGCCACCACACCACAGGGTTACGAGCAGTACTTC
CATTPQGYEQYF
>many|TRBD2|TRBJ2-7|TRBV20-1
TGCAGAGGGGCTAGCGGGAGCTACGAGCAGTACTTC
CRGASGSYEQYF
>many|TRBD2|TRBJ2-5|TRBV2
TGTGCCAGCAGTGAAGGGACTAGCGGGACAAAGACCCAGTACTTC
CASSEGTSGTKTQYF
>-|TRBD1|TRBJ2-3|TRBV4-1
TGCGCCAGCAGCCAACGGCACAGGGGGAATACAGATACGCAGTATTTT
CASSQRHRGNTDTQYF
>many|-|TRBJ1-3|TRBV30
TGTGCCTGGAGGAATGAGGGCCGAGACACCATATATTTT
CAWRNEGRDTIYF
>many|TRBD2|TRBJ2-7|TRBV6-6
TGTGCCAGCAGTTACTCGGCTAGCGGGAAAAACGACGAGCAGTACTTC
CASSYSASGKNDEQYF
>many|-|TRBJ1-5|TRBV3-1
TGTGCCAGCAGCCAAGATGGCGAGAAGCCCCAGCATTTT
CASSQDGEKPQHF
>many|-|TRBJ2-3|TRBV12-3/TRBV12-4
TGTGCCAGCAGCAATACCCTCGCCAGGGTTGGCACAGATACGCAGTATTTT
CASSNTLARVGTDTQYF
>-|-|TRBJ1-1|TRBV7-9
TGTGCCAGCGGCTTTTGGACAGCGAACACTGAAGCTTTCTTT
CASGFWTANTEAFF
>few|-|TRBJ2-2|TRBV18
TGTGCCAGCTCACCACCGATGGGTATAGGTAACAACGGGGAGCTGTTTTTT
CASSPPMGIGNNGELFF
>many|TRBD1|TRBJ2-1|TRBV7-6
TGTGCCAGCAGCAACAGGGGGTTAGGATCCTACAATGAGCAGTTCTTC
CASSNRGLGSYNEQFF
>-|-|TRBJ2-7|TRBV7-9
TGTGCCAGCAGCTTAGCGGGGGGGCCCCTAGGCGAGCAGTACTTC
CASSLAGGPLGEQYF
>-|TRBD1|TRBJ2-1|TRBV12-3/TRBV12-4
TGTGCCAGCAGCTTTGACCGGGACAGCGAGCAGTTCTTC
CASSFDRDSEQFF
>many|TRBD2|TRBJ2-1|TRBV6-1
TGTGCCAGCAGTGACGGATCTAGCGGGAGTACTGAGCAGTTCTTC
CASSDGSSGSTEQFF
>medium-sized|-|TRBJ1-1|TRBV12-3/TRBV12-4
TGTGCCAGCAGTTTAGCTGCCAGCCTGAACACTGAAGCTTTCTTT
CASSLAASLNTEAFF
>many|-|TRBJ1-2|TRBV28
TGTGCCAGCGAATCAGCTAACTATGGCTACACCTTC
CASESANYGYTF
>-|-|TRBJ2-5|TRBV19
TGTGCCAGTAGTAGGGGGCCGTACCAAGAGACCCAGTACTTC
CASSRGPYQETQYF
>few|-|TRBJ2-3|TRBV9
TGTGCCAGCAGCCTCGAGACCTCCTCGGGACCTTTTGGGGTCACGCAGTATTTT
CASSLETSSGPFGVTQYF
>-|-|TRBJ2-6|TRBV14
TGTGCCAGCAGCCCTCAACCGGGGTCCACTCTCTCTGGGGCCAACGTCCTGACTTTC
CASSPQPGSTLSGANVLTF
>many|-|TRBJ1-2|TRBV12-3/TRBV12-4
TGTGCCAGCAGTTCAAGCGCCACCGCTGGCTACACCTTC
CASSSSATAGYTF
>many|-|TRBJ1-1|TRBV5-1
TGCGCCAGCAGGGAAGGCACTGAAGCTTTCTTT
CASREGTEAFF
>few|-|TRBJ2-1|TRBV10-2
TGCGCCAGCAGCCTGAATTTCCGGGGGAACAATGAGCAGTTCTTC
CASSLNFRGNNEQFF
>-|TRBD2|TRBJ2-7|TRBV5-1
TGTGCCAGCAGCCCTACTGTCGGCGGGGGCGAGCAGTACTTC
CASSPTVGGGEQYF
>-|TRBD2|TRBJ2-7|TRBV12-3/TRBV12-4
TGTGCCAGCAGTCCAGAACTAGCGGGGGGCTACGAGCAGTACTTC
CASSPELAGGYEQYF
>-|-|TRBJ1-2|TRBV27
TGTGCCAGCAGCCTTTTGCCTCCTCGTGGGGTAGAGGATGGCTACACCTTC
CASSLLPPRGVEDGYTF
>-|-|TRBJ2-1|TRBV18
TGTGCCAGCTCACCTCCCCGGACAGCCGCTCCCTACAATGAGCAGTTCTTC
CASSPPRTAAPYNEQFF
>many|TRBD1|TRBJ2-1|TRBV19
TGTGCCAGTAGCTCCAAATGGGACAGGGGGAATGAGCAGTTCTTC
CASSSKWDRGNEQFF
>many|-|TRBJ2-7|TRBV11-2
TGTGCCAGCAGCTTAGATCAAAGCGTTAGGGGAGTGCAGTACTTC
CASSLDQSVRGVQYF
>many|TRBD1|TRBJ1-1|TRBV7-8
TGTGCCAGCAGCCCCCCCAACAGGGGGACCACTGAAGCTTTCTTT
CASSPPNRGTTEAFF
>many|-|TRBJ1-1|TRBV29-1
TGCAGCGTTGAACCCGCAGGGAGGACTGAAGCTTTCTTT
CSVEPAGRTEAFF
>-|-|TRBJ1-6|TRBV11-2
TGTGCCAGCAGCCCAACCGGGGGCAGGGGTAATTCACCCCTCCACTTT
CASSPTGGRGNSPLHF
>many|-|TRBJ2-7|TRBV18
TGTGCCAGCTCACCAAACAGCTTCTCCTACGAGCAGTACTTC
CASSPNSFSYEQYF
>few|TRBD2|TRBJ2-2|TRBV28
TGTGCCAGCAGTTTGAGCTCTGTAGCGGGGATTTTGAACACCGGGGAGCTGTTTTTT
CASSLSSVAGILNTGELFF
>few|-|TRBJ2-7|TRBV20-1
TGCAGTGCTATCAGTGGGGATGACCCCTCTGGAATTGACGAGCAGTACTTC
CSAISGDDPSGIDEQYF
>many|-|TRBJ2-7|TRBV7-3
TGTGCCAGCAGCCGAGAGGGAGGCTACGAGCAGTACTTC
CASSREGGYEQYF
>many|-|TRBJ2-3|TRBV5-1
TGCGCCAGCAGCCGTATCCCCTCCGCAGATACGCAGTATTTT
CASSRIPSADTQYF
>-|-|TRBJ1-4|TRBV27
TGTGCCAGCAGTTTTGGACGAGACGGAAAACTGTTTTTT
CASSFGRDGKLFF
>many|-|TRBJ2-2|TRBV11-1
TGTGCCAGCAGTCCGAAAGCGTTGGACACCGGGGAGCTGTTTTTT
CASSPKALDTGELFF
>-|-|TRBJ1-1|TRBV4-2
TGTGCCAGCAGAGACAGCAGCGGCACTGAAGCTTTCTTT
CASRDSSGTEAFF
>-|-|TRBJ2-3|TRBV19
TGTGCCAGTAGTATAGGGAGGGCGACAGACCACAGCACAGATACGCAGTATTTT
CASSIGRATDHSTDTQYF
>-|-|TRBJ2-5|TRBV3-1
TGTGCCAGCAGCGGTAGTTGGGGGGGGGCGGAGACCCAGTACTTC
CASSGSWGGAETQYF
>many|TRBD1|TRBJ2-7|TRBV28
TGTGCCAGCAGTTCCGGGACAGATAAGGTCTACGAGCAGTACTTC
CASSSGTDKVYEQYF
>-|TRBD1|TRBJ2-5|TRBV4-1
TGCGCCAGCAGCCCAAGGTTTGGACAGGGAGGAGAGACCCAGTACTTC
CASSPRFGQGGETQYF